The sequence of this T cell receptor beta chain was determined in a study of OX40 agonist ivuxolimab in advanced cancers. The study, taken as a whole, reports: The 0.1-3.0 mg/kg partial responders had among the lowest clonal expansion. Undetermined was the antigen specificity of the expanded peripheral T cells.

Repertoires were generated with immunoSEQ multiplex PCR, while TCRdb's copy carries only in-frame clones and drops some. Of 60,000 to 85,000 clones in the sample, about 89% are singletons; the top ten hold roughly 4%. V gave up 0 bases and J gave up 8 bases, with 10 bases separating them. This CDR3 is 13 amino acids long. Germline V gives CDR1 MGHRA, CDR2 YSYEKL. As to this clone: What it recognizes is unknown.

The V call is TRBV4-1, the J call TRBJ2-5; no firm D call. This TCR was recovered from an adult with an advanced solid tumor such as melanoma, head and neck, liver or kidney cancer. Sample: CD4+ or CD8+ T cells sorted from blood, taken in a trial of the OX40 agonist ivuxolimab. CDR3 in DNA: TGCGCCAGCAGCCAAGATTGGTCCTCCACCCAGTACTTC. Its protein is CASSQDWSSTQYF.